This T cell receptor (beta chain) was captured in a study of blood T cell repertoires in COVID-19. Study in general: PBMCs, B-cell-depleted T cells, or T cells provided the cDNA or gDNA that made up the material.

Germline CDR1 reads KGHSH; CDR2 reads LQKENI. The CDR3 runs to 16 residues. Trimming took 0 bases from V and 0 from J, leaving 10 bases between them. The authors' processing: Amplified reference gene primers provided the basis for estimating nucleated cell counts. The repertoire was sequenced with immunoSEQ multiplex PCR; TCRdb's copy has only in-frame clones and lacks some. V, J and clone size are taken as reported in that table, and D and trimming were inferred from the DNA itself. The sample has about 250,000 clones; roughly 84% are singletons. The sequence was obtained from a woman aged 40 to 55 who had recovered from COVID-19. Material for sequencing was peripheral blood. The chain couples TRBV18 to TRBJ2-3, with D uncertain. CDR3 in amino acids: CASSPPLRGSTDTQYF. The CDR3 DNA reads as TGTGCCAGCTCACCACCTCTTAGAGGTAGCACAGATACGCAGTATTTT.